Shown below are 21 T cell receptor beta chains from a single sample sequenced in a study of blood T cell repertoires in COVID-19 (dated by TCRdb to between 2020 and 2021). The receptor library was made with the immunoSEQ multiplex PCR assay. This is the immuneACCESS table as TCRdb keeps it, with only in-frame sequences that have V and J called. A part of the clones is gone; compared with another copy, unresolved V genes explain less than half, and the rest is unexplained. Within this sample are some 170,000 clones, with about 80% of them counted one time only. The biggest ten clones account for about 9% of the sample. Sequencing was performed on peripheral blood. The receptors were sampled from a woman aged 45-65 years with active or convalescent COVID-19.

This sequence joins TRBV28 and TRBJ2-1; possibly TRBD2 for D (6 bases). This CDR3 region has 14 residues. Between the trimmed V and J ends, which lost 3 bases and 3 bases, there was a span of 9 bases. Germline lookup yields CDR1 MDHEN and CDR2 SYDVKM. CDR3 sequence (DNA): TGTGCCAGCAGTTTTAGCGGACACTACAATGAGCAGTTCTTC. Translation gives CASSFSGHYNEQFF.

The rearrangement joins TRBV4-2 to TRBJ1-2, with D hard to call. Germline CDR1 and CDR2: LGHNA and YNFKEQ. This CDR3 contains 14 residues. Trimming removed 3 bases from V and 3 bases from J, with 11 bases in between. DNA for the CDR3: TGTGCCAGCAGCCATCGCGACTCCGACTATGGCTACACCTTC. Translation: CASSHRDSDYGYTF.

This clone was counted between two and nine times. The CDR3 DNA sequence: TGTGCCAGCCCTCGGGGACAGGGCGATTCCGGGGAGCTGTTTTTT. Translated: CASPRGQGDSGELFF. The J gene is TRBJ2-2, the V gene TRBV21-1; the table names TRBD1, a call not compared with the DNA. TRBV21-1 is shown as a pseudogene. The CDR3 contains 15 residues.

The rearrangement links TRBV7-2 to TRBJ2-3; 10 bases align to TRBD1. With 4 bases clipped from V and 2 bases from J, the junction kept 15 bases outside the gene matches. Germline lookup yields CDR1 SGHTA and CDR2 FQGNSA. This CDR3 is 19 amino acids long. In DNA form, the CDR3 reads TGTGCCAGCAGCTCAATCTTAGGACAGGGGGTCTGGGACACAGATACGCAGTATTTT. This translates into CASSSILGQGVWDTDTQYF.

The rearrangement links TRBV9 to TRBJ2-3; 8 bases are shared with TRBD2. The V gene end was trimmed by 3 bases and the J gene end by 5 bases; junction bases not matched to a gene: 8. The CDR3 contains 15 residues. The germline CDR1 and CDR2 sequences are SGDLS and YYNGEE. This CDR3 is CASSARGGQGDTQYF. The CDR3 nucleotides are TGTGCCAGCAGCGCCCGGGGGGGCCAGGGAGATACGCAGTATTTT.

The rearrangement links TRBV6-5 to TRBJ1-5; 8 nucleotides align to TRBD1. This CDR3 is built from 15 residues. V gave up 6 bases and J gave up 6 bases; unmatched junction bases: 10. Germline V CDR1 and CDR2: MNHEY, SVGAGI. The CDR3 nucleotides are TGTGCCAGCAGGATGACAGGGGATGGGAGTCAGCCCCAGCATTTT. Protein: CASRMTGDGSQPQHF.

This chain links TRBV28 with TRBJ2-3; D is perhaps TRBD1 (6 bases). There are 13 residues in the CDR3. Germline assignment: CDR1 MDHEN and CDR2 SYDVKM. Between the trimmed V and J ends, which lost 10 bases and 4 bases, there was a span of 15 bases. CDR3 loop: CATRQVSSDTQYF. The DNA for the CDR3 is TGTGCCACCCGACAGGTCTCATCAGATACGCAGTATTTT.

The chain joins TRBV27 to TRBJ2-1; 10 nucleotides line up with TRBD2. The CDR3 covers 16 residues. V gave up 7 bases and J gave up 4 bases; unmatched junction bases: 10. Germline CDR1 and CDR2: MNHEY and SMNVEV (reference sequence). In DNA form, the CDR3 reads TGTGCCAGCAAGTTCTCCCCAGCGGGAGGGTACAATGAGCAGTTCTTC. Its translation: CASKFSPAGGYNEQFF.

The CDR3 reads CASSPPKRQPQHF. The CDR3 DNA reads as TGTGCCAGCAGTCCCCCTAAGAGGCAGCCCCAGCATTTT. The chain links TRBV6-2 or TRBV6-3 to TRBJ1-5; unclear D gene. V was pared by 5 bases and J by 7 bases, with 12 bases between. The germline V gene has CDR1 MNHEY and CDR2 SVGEGT. The CDR3 is 13 residues long.

The CDR3 sequence is CASSQLGTNYEQYF. The CDR3 DNA follows: TGTGCCAGCAGTCAGTTGGGGACAAACTACGAGCAGTACTTC. The chain combines TRBV28 with TRBJ2-7; D is perhaps TRBD1 (6 bases). Germline V gene sequence: CDR1 MDHEN, CDR2 SYDVKM. Trimming took off 5 bases at V and 3 bases at J, with 14 bases between the two ends. The CDR3 is 14 amino acids.

V is TRBV5-1 and J is TRBJ2-1; perhaps TRBD2 as D (7 bases). V lost 0 bases and J lost 7, with 23 bases in between. Germline CDR1 SGHRS, CDR2 YFSETQ. The CDR3 runs to 18 residues. The CDR3 here is CASSLASGGASGLNEQFF. CDR3 coding DNA: TGCGCCAGCAGCTTGGCCTCTGGGGGGGCATCGGGTTTGAATGAGCAGTTCTTC.

V is TRBV6-4 and J is TRBJ1-1; D is unclear. Per germline, CDR1 MRHNA and CDR2 SNTAGT. V lost 5 bases, J lost 3 bases, and 19 bases lay in between. There are 16 residues in the CDR3. CDR3 loop: CASSPSALPADTEAFF. CDR3 in DNA: TGTGCCAGCAGTCCTTCTGCACTTCCAGCGGACACTGAAGCTTTCTTT.

The chain links TRBV30 to TRBJ1-1; TRBD1 might be the D (6 bases). The CDR3 sequence is 13 residues long. The V gene's germline CDR1 is GTSNPN and CDR2 SVGIG (reference sequence). V gave up 0 bases and J gave up 12 bases, with 17 bases separating them. CDR3 loop: CAWSVVNREMTFF. As DNA, the CDR3 is TGTGCCTGGAGTGTCGTAAACAGGGAAATGACTTTCTTT.

The rearrangement joins TRBV7-8 to TRBJ1-1, with D perhaps TRBD1 (6 bases). Germline loops: CDR1 SGHVS, CDR2 FQNEAQ. Trimming removed 0 bases from V and 4 bases from J, with 12 bases in between. CDR3 length equals 15 residues. The CDR3 region is CASSLAAGGGTEAFF. The CDR3 DNA follows: TGTGCCAGCAGCTTAGCAGCGGGAGGGGGCACTGAAGCTTTCTTT. Full variable domain (outside the CDR3, taken from reference TRBV7-8 and TRBJ1-1): GAGVSQSPRYKVAKRGQDVALRCDPISGHVSLFWYQQALGQGPEFLTYFQNEAQLDKSGLPSDRFFAERPEGSVSTLKIQRTQQEDSAVYLCASSLAAGGGTEAFFGQGTRLTVV.

The chain employs TRBV5-1 and TRBJ2-5, with 7 positions matching TRBD1. The germline V gene encodes CDR1 SGHRS and CDR2 YFSETQ. J was trimmed by 5 bases and V by 3 bases; bases with no gene match: 4. The length of the CDR3 is 13 residues. This CDR3 is CASSSQGEETQYF. The CDR3 DNA is TGCGCCAGCAGCTCCCAGGGGGAGGAGACCCAGTACTTC. The complete variable domain, with remaining parts taken from reference TRBV5-1 and TRBJ2-5, reads KAGVTQTPRYLIKTRGQQVTLSCSPISGHRSVSWYQQTPGQGLQFLFEYFSETQRNKGNFPGRFSGRQFSNSRSEMNVSTLELGDSALYLCASSSQGEETQYFGPGTRLLVL.

This clone has just one count. This chain joins TRBV29-1 and TRBJ2-4; D remains unclear. Germline CDR1 SQVTM, CDR2 ANQGSEA. V gave up 0 bases and J gave up 0 bases, with 9 bases separating them. The CDR3 covers 15 residues. The CDR3 bases are TGCAGCGTTGAAGATGGTGGCATAGCCAAAAACATTCAGTACTTC. Translated: CSVEDGGIAKNIQYF.

The genes are TRBV19 and TRBJ1-5; 7 bases match TRBD1. The CDR3 consists of 16 residues. V lost 7 bases, J lost 1 base, and 10 bases stayed unmatched. The germline V gene encodes CDR1 LNHDA and CDR2 SQIVND (reference sequence). The chain's CDR3 is CASTAPTGRSNQPQHF. CDR3 nucleotides: TGTGCCAGTACCGCGCCGACAGGGAGGAGCAATCAGCCCCAGCATTTT.

J is TRBJ1-6 and V is TRBV18, with 9 positions matching TRBD1. This CDR3 has 16 residues. Germline values: CDR1 KGHSH, CDR2 LQKENI. V was clipped by 3 bases and J by 8 bases; unmatched bases: 8. CDR3: CASSPLGQGSDSPLHF. CDR3 sequence (DNA): TGTGCCAGCTCACCGCTAGGACAGGGGTCGGATTCACCCCTCCACTTT.

This chain joins TRBV18 and TRBJ1-6; the D gene is possibly TRBD1 (5 bases). Trimming took off 4 bases at V and 10 bases at J, with 11 bases between the two ends. This CDR3 is built from 13 residues. Germline values: CDR1 KGHSH, CDR2 LQKENI. CDR3 protein: CASSRGGDSPLHF. As DNA, the CDR3 is TGTGCCAGCTCACGAGGAGGGGACTCACCCCTCCACTTT.

The chain uses TRBV5-6 and TRBJ2-6; TRBD2 is a possible D gene (5 bases). The V and J ends lost 4 bases and 4 bases respectively, with 12 bases between them. The CDR3 is 15 residues long. Germline V lookup: CDR1 SGHDT, CDR2 YYEEEE. CDR3: CASSPPTGGANVLTF. In DNA, the CDR3 is TGTGCCAGCAGCCCTCCGACGGGAGGGGCCAACGTCCTGACTTTC.

The rearrangement links TRBV4-3 to TRBJ1-5; no reliable D call. Germline V gene sequence: CDR1 LGHNA, CDR2 YSLEER. Trimming shortened V by 0 bases and J by 0 bases, and 9 bases separated the two germline ends. The CDR3 spans 16 residues. The CDR3 sequence is CASSQDFTVSNQPQHF. CDR3 nucleotide sequence: TGCGCCAGCAGCCAAGATTTTACGGTTAGCAATCAGCCCCAGCATTTT.